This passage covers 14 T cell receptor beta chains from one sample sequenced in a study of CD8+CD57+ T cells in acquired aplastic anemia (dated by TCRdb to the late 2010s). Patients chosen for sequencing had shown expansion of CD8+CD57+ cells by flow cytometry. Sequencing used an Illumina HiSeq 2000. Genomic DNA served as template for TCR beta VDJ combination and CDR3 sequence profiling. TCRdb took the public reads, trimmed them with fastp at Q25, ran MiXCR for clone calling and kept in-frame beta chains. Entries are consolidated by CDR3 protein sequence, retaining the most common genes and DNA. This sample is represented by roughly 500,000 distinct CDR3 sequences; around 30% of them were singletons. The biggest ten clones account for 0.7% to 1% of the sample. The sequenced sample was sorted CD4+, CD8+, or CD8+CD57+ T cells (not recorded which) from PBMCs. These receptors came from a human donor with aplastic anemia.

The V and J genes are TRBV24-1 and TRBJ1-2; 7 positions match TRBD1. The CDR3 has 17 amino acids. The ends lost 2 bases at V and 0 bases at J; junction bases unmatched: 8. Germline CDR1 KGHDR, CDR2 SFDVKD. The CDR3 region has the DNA TGTGCCACCAGTGATTGGCGGGACAGCGAATCTAACTATGGCTACACCTTC. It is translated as CATSDWRDSESNYGYTF.

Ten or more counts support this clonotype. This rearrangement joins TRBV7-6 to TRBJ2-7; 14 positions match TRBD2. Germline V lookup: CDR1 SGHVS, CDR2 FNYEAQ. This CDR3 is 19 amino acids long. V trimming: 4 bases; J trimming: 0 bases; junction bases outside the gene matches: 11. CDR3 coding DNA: TGTGCCAGCAGCTCGGGGACTAGCGGGAGAGCGGGTTCCTCCTACGAGCAGTACTTC. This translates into CASSSGTSGRAGSSYEQYF.

The CDR3 sequence is CASQPDLAGNTIYF. The CDR3 DNA is TGTGCCAGCCAGCCCGATCTGGCGGGAAACACCATATATTTT. The chain is built from TRBV2 and TRBJ1-3; no reliable D call. Germline CDR1 SNHLY, CDR2 FYNNEI. The CDR3 sequence is 14 residues long. Trimming took off 8 bases at V and 4 bases at J, with 15 bases between the two ends.

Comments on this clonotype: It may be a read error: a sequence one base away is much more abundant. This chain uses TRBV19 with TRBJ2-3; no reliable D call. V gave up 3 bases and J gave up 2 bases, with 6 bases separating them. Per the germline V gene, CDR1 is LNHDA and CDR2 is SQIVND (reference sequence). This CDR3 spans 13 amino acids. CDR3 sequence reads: CASSITLTDTQYF. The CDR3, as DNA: TGTGCCAGTAGTATCACTCTCACAGATACGCAGTATTTT.

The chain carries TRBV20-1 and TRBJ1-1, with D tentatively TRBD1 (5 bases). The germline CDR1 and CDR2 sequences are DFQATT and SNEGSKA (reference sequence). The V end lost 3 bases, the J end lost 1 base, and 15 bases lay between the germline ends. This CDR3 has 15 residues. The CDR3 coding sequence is TGCAGTGCTAGTGGCAGGGTAAATTCGAACACTGAAGCTTTCTTT. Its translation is CSASGRVNSNTEAFF.

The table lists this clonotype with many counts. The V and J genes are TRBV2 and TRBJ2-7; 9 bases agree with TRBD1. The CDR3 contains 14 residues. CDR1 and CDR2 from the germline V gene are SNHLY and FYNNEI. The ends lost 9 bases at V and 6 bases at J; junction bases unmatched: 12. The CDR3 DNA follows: TGTGCCAGAAGCATACCGGGACAGGGAGCCGAGCAGTACTTC. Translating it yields CARSIPGQGAEQYF.

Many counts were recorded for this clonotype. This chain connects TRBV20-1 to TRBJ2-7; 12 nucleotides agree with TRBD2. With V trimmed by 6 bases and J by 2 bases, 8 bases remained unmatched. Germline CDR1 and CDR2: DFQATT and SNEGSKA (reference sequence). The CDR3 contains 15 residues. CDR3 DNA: TGCAGTGCACCCAGGACTAGCGGGAACCCCTACGAGCAGTACTTC. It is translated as CSAPRTSGNPYEQYF.

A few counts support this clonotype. The CDR3 DNA reads as TGTGCCAGCAGCCCTAAGACAGGTTCTAACTATGGCTACACCTTC. It codes for CASSPKTGSNYGYTF. The chain links TRBV5-5 to TRBJ1-2, with D perhaps TRBD1 (6 bases). In germline, CDR1 is SGHKS, CDR2 YYEKEE (reference sequence). There are 15 residues in the CDR3. Trimming pared 4 bases from V and 0 bases from J, leaving 13 bases between.

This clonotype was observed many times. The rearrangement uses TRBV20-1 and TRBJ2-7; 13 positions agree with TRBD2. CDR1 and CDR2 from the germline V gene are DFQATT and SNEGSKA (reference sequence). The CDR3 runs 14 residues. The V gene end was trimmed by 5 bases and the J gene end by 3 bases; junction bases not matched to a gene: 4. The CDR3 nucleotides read TGCAGTGCTGAGGGACTAGCGGGAATCTACGAGCAGTACTTC. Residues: CSAEGLAGIYEQYF.

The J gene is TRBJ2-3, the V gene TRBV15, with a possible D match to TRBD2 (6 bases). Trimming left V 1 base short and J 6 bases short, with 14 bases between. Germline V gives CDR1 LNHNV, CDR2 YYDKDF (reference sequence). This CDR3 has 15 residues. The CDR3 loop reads CATSRGSGAFDTQYF. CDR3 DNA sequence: TGTGCCACCAGCAGAGGGTCGGGAGCCTTTGATACGCAGTATTTT.

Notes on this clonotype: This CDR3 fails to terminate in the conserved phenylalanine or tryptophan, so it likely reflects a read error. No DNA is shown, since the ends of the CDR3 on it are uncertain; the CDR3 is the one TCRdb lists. CDR3 protein: CASRTGTGES. The chain is built from TRBV10-3 and TRBJ1-2; the D call of TRBD1 is as the table states it, not checked on the DNA. The CDR3 length equals 10 residues, ends included. Germline V CDR1 and CDR2: ENHRY, SYGVKD.

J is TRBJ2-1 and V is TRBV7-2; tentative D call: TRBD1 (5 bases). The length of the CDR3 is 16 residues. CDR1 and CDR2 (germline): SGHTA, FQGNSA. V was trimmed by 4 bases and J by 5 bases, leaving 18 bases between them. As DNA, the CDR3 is TGTGCCAGCAGCTCTAGGGTTTGGGGCCTTAACAATGAGCAGTTCTTC. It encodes CASSSRVWGLNNEQFF.

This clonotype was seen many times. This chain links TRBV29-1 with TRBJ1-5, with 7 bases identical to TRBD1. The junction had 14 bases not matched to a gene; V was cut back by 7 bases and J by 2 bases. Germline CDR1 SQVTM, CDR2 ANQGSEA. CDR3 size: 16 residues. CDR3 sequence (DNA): TGCAGCGCACTGACAGGGACTGGTTTGGGCAATCAGCCCCAGCATTTT. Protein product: CSALTGTGLGNQPQHF.

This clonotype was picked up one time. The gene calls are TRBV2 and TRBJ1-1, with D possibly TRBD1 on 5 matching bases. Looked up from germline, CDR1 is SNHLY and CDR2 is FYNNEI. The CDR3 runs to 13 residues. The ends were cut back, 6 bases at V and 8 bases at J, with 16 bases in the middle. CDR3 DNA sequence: TGTGCCAGCAGCGGGGACGTGGAGACCGAAGCTTTCTTT. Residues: CASSGDVETEAFF.